These 26 T cell receptor beta chains were all obtained from the same sample, sequenced in a study of T cells in Graves' hyperthyroidism and ophthalmopathy. Amplified regions were TCR beta CDR3 sequences from RNA transcripts. Using the HTBI primer set, a first-round RT-PCR was run on the TCR CDR3. TCRdb analysed the multiplex PCR reads with MiXCR anew, one entry per CDR3 protein. The table has 300,000 to 400,000 distinct CDR3 sequences, approximately 18% seen once; the top ten hold about 38%. The source material was blood. The receptors derive from a man younger than 35 with Graves' ophthalmopathy.

The table lists this clonotype with a few counts. The chain couples TRBV10-3 to TRBJ2-1; 9 bases are a match to TRBD2. The V gene's germline CDR1 is ENHRY and CDR2 SYGVKD. This CDR3 spans 13 amino acids. Trimming cost V 6 bases and J 6 bases; bases outside gene matches: 3. CDR3 sequence (DNA): TGTGCCATCAGGGGACTAGCAGGCAATGAGCAGTTCTTC. This translates into CAIRGLAGNEQFF.

In regard to this clonotype: The junction departs from the called germline gene at one end, perhaps through a read error. V usage is TRBV6-4 and J usage is TRBJ2-2; 9 bases align to TRBD2. CDR3 length: 20 residues. The germline CDR1 and CDR2 sequences are MRHNA and SNTAGT. CDR3 protein: CASSYSEAAGGRGVTGELFF. CDR3 bases: TGTGCCAGCAGTTACTCGGAGGCAGCGGGGGGCCGGGGGGTCACCGGGGAGCTGTTTTTT.

There are many counts of this clonotype. This chain connects TRBV9 to TRBJ2-5, with D perhaps TRBD2 (5 bases). Germline CDR1 SGDLS, CDR2 YYNGEE. V was trimmed by 0 bases and J by 5 bases, leaving 11 bases between them. This CDR3 comprises 14 residues. CDR3 DNA: TGTGCCAGCAGCGTAGGCAGCGGCGGGGAGACCCAGTACTTC. The encoded protein is CASSVGSGGETQYF.

This clonotype was seen once. A much larger clone differs by one base, so this may be a read error. V usage is TRBV20-1 and J usage is TRBJ2-1, with 10 bases aligning to TRBD2. Germline loops: CDR1 DFQATT, CDR2 SNEGSKA (reference sequence). The CDR3 has 16 amino acids. The CDR3 DNA follows: TGCAGTGCTAGTCGGGCTAGCGGGGGCCCTTACAATGAGCAGCTCTTC. Its translation is CSASRASGGPYNEQLF.

This clonotype was observed at least ten times. J is TRBJ1-2 and V is TRBV18; D is perhaps TRBD1 (6 bases). V shed 0 bases and J shed 10 bases, with 15 bases lying between them. The V gene's germline CDR1 is KGHSH and CDR2 LQKENI. The CDR3 runs to 14 residues. The CDR3 bases are TGTGCCAGCTCACCACCGGAACAGGGTTTGGTCTACACCTTC. It specifies CASSPPEQGLVYTF.

This clonotype was seen only a few times. The V gene is TRBV5-1, the J gene TRBJ2-3; D unclear. The germline V gene encodes CDR1 SGHRS and CDR2 YFSETQ. This CDR3 has 14 amino acids. The V end was cut by 1 base, the J end by 5 bases, with 11 bases between. The CDR3 protein is CASSLQRVRDTQYF. The CDR3 DNA reads as TGCGCCAGCAGCTTGCAAAGAGTCAGAGATACGCAGTATTTT.

This clonotype came up many times. This sequence joins TRBV2 and TRBJ1-1; D might be TRBD1 (5 bases). Between the trimmed V and J ends, which lost 8 bases and 10 bases, there was a span of 17 bases. This CDR3 comprises 12 residues. The germline V gene encodes CDR1 SNHLY and CDR2 FYNNEI. CDR3 sequence reads: CASLPTKGRAFF. In nucleotides, the CDR3 is TGTGCCAGCCTTCCTACCAAGGGGAGAGCTTTCTTT.

This clonotype was found many times. This rearrangement joins TRBV7-9 to TRBJ2-7; D not certain. Deletions cut 2 bases from V and 0 bases from J, with 11 bases between. Germline V lookup: CDR1 SEHNR, CDR2 FQNEAQ (reference sequence). This CDR3 spans 15 amino acids. The CDR3 DNA is TGTGCCAGCAGCTTAAATCCCCAGTACTCCTACGAGCAGTACTTC. The encoded protein is CASSLNPQYSYEQYF.

This clonotype was picked up many times. The chain has TRBV6-1 and TRBJ2-7, with 8 bases identical to TRBD1. This CDR3 is 15 amino acids long. Germline CDR1 is MNHNS and CDR2 is SASEGT. J lost 1 base, V lost 2 bases, and 4 bases had no gene match. This CDR3 is CASSETDRASYEQYF. CDR3 nucleotide sequence: TGTGCCAGCAGTGAAACGGACAGGGCATCCTACGAGCAGTACTTC.

The V gene is TRBV2, the J gene TRBJ1-1; 9 nucleotides line up with TRBD1. There are 14 residues in the CDR3. The junction had 12 bases not matched to a gene; V was cut back by 6 bases and J by 10 bases. Germline loops: CDR1 SNHLY, CDR2 FYNNEI. The chain's CDR3 is CASSAHRDRVGAFF. DNA for the CDR3: TGTGCCAGCAGCGCCCACCGGGACAGGGTGGGAGCTTTCTTT.

This sequence joins TRBV20-1 and TRBJ2-7; 7 bases match TRBD2. Germline values: CDR1 DFQATT, CDR2 SNEGSKA (reference sequence). The CDR3 runs 14 residues. With 6 bases clipped from V and 3 bases from J, the junction kept 11 bases outside the gene matches. The CDR3 here is CSAPPAGEIYEQYF. Here the CDR3 DNA reads TGCAGTGCCCCCCCGGCGGGGGAGATCTACGAGCAGTACTTC.

Ten or more counts support this clonotype. The chain is built from TRBV3-1 and TRBJ1-2; no reliable D call. Germline V gives CDR1 LGHDT, CDR2 YNNKEL (reference sequence). This CDR3 is 14 amino acids long. The V and J ends lost 1 base and 4 bases respectively, with 10 bases between them. The CDR3 region is CASSQGRAVYGYTF. The DNA for the CDR3 is TGTGCCAGCAGCCAAGGACGGGCCGTCTATGGCTACACCTTC.

This clonotype was seen repeatedly, ten times or more. The CDR3 DNA reads as TGTGCCAGCAGCCAGCGGACTAGCGGGGGCACAGATACGCAGTATTTT. Translating gives CASSQRTSGGTDTQYF. The gene calls are TRBV3-1 and TRBJ2-3; TRBD2 agrees at 12 bases. With 3 bases clipped from V and 1 base from J, the junction kept 2 bases outside the gene matches. The CDR3 length is 16 residues. Germline loops: CDR1 LGHDT, CDR2 YNNKEL (reference sequence).

This clonotype was picked up many times. J is TRBJ2-2 and V is TRBV2; 10 bases map to TRBD2. The V segment lost 3 bases and the J segment 7 bases; nucleotides outside the gene matches: 11. Germline loops: CDR1 SNHLY, CDR2 FYNNEI. The CDR3 runs 17 residues. The CDR3 here is CASSEGLAGDFGGELFF. The DNA of the CDR3 is TGTGCCAGCAGTGAGGGGCTAGCGGGGGACTTTGGCGGGGAGCTGTTTTTT.

This chain joins TRBV3-1 and TRBJ2-3; 8 nucleotides line up with TRBD1. Losses at the gene ends were 7 bases for V and 3 bases for J; bases not matched to a gene: 9. The germline V gene has CDR1 LGHDT and CDR2 YNNKEL (reference sequence). The CDR3 is made up of 15 amino acids. The DNA of the CDR3 is TGTGCCAGCACATGGCAGGGGGCGTCGACAGATACGCAGTATTTT. This sequence encodes CASTWQGASTDTQYF.

This clonotype was seen many times. At one end, the junction sequence differs from germline, possibly due to a read error. The chain joins TRBV27 to TRBJ1-1, with TRBD1 as a possible D gene (6 bases). Per the germline V gene, CDR1 is MNHEY and CDR2 is SMNVEV (reference sequence). The CDR3 totals 14 residues. The CDR3 bases are TGCGCCAGCAGCTTCAGGGGAGGGAACACTGAAGCTTTCTTT. Residues: CASSFRGGNTEAFF.

This clonotype was found a few times. The chain combines TRBV19 with TRBJ2-1; 10 bases are a match to TRBD2. The trim removed 5 bases at V and 0 bases at J, leaving 4 bases unmatched. The CDR3 spans 16 residues. The V gene's germline CDR1 is LNHDA and CDR2 SQIVND (reference sequence). CDR3 in DNA: TGTGCCAGTAGTGGACTAGCGGCAAGCTCCTACAATGAGCAGTTCTTC. As protein: CASSGLAASSYNEQFF.

This clonotype was seen ten or more times. The CDR3 here is CASSETPDTEAFF. CDR3 DNA: TGTGCCAGCAGTGAAACACCTGACACTGAAGCTTTCTTT. The V and J genes are TRBV2 and TRBJ1-1; D is ambiguous. Trimming shortened V by 2 bases and J by 3 bases, and 7 bases separated the two germline ends. The CDR3 has 13 residues. From germline, CDR1 is SNHLY and CDR2 FYNNEI.

This clonotype was recorded a few times. This rearrangement joins TRBV5-6 to TRBJ1-2; 8 bases match TRBD1. The CDR3 contains 14 residues. Trimming at V came to 1 base and at J to 6 bases, leaving 5 bases not matched to a gene. Germline-derived CDR1 and CDR2 are SGHDT and YYEEEE. This chain's CDR3 is CASSLPPGGNGYTF. DNA for the CDR3: TGTGCCAGCAGCTTGCCCCCAGGGGGCAATGGCTACACCTTC.

This clonotype was found many times. This rearrangement joins TRBV24-1 to TRBJ2-3; unclear D gene. Deletions cut 4 bases from V and 5 bases from J, with 18 bases between. The CDR3 is made up of 16 amino acids. Germline V CDR1 and CDR2: KGHDR, SFDVKD. The CDR3 is CATSEAGPPELDTQYF. The CDR3 DNA reads as TGTGCCACCAGTGAAGCCGGGCCCCCAGAATTAGATACGCAGTATTTT.

V gene TRBV2 combines with J gene TRBJ1-2; the match to TRBD1 covers 8 bases. CDR1 is SNHLY, CDR2 FYNNEI, per germline. Unmatched junction bases numbered 7, after V lost 6 bases and J lost 4 bases. CDR3 size: 14 residues. This CDR3 reads CASRADRASYGYTF. The CDR3 nucleotides read TGTGCCAGCAGGGCGGACAGGGCGAGCTATGGCTACACCTTC.

This clonotype was seen many times. V is TRBV5-1 and J is TRBJ1-1, with 7 positions matching TRBD1. Germline CDR1 SGHRS, CDR2 YFSETQ. The V and J ends lost 4 bases and 4 bases, in that order; junction bases with no gene match: 10. CDR3 size: 15 residues. DNA for the CDR3: TGCGCCAGCAGCCAGCGACAGGGAGAGGGCACTGAAGCTTTCTTT. The encoded protein is CASSQRQGEGTEAFF.

This clonotype was recorded at least ten times. The chain employs TRBV7-8 and TRBJ2-1; no clear D. The germline gives CDR1 SGHVS, CDR2 FQNEAQ. CDR3 size: 15 residues. The ends were cut back, 1 base at V and 0 bases at J, with 7 bases in the middle. The DNA of the CDR3 is TGTGCCAGCAGCTTAGTAGACGGCTCCTACAATGAGCAGTTCTTC. This encodes CASSLVDGSYNEQFF. The variable domain in full, completed from reference TRBV7-8 and TRBJ2-1, reads GAGVSQSPRYKVAKRGQDVALRCDPISGHVSLFWYQQALGQGPEFLTYFQNEAQLDKSGLPSDRFFAERPEGSVSTLKIQRTQQEDSAVYLCASSLVDGSYNEQFFGPGTRLTVL.

This clonotype has only a few counts. The chain joins TRBV2 to TRBJ1-2, with D tentatively TRBD1 (6 bases). Germline assignment: CDR1 SNHLY and CDR2 FYNNEI. Trimming left V 5 bases short and J 5 bases short, with 15 bases between. The CDR3 is 14 amino acids. The CDR3 DNA reads TGTGCCAGCAGTAAAAACAGGGCCCTATATGGCTACACCTTC. Its translation: CASSKNRALYGYTF.

The gene calls are TRBV11-1 and TRBJ1-1; possible D gene TRBD1, 6 bases. The CDR3 covers 14 residues. Trimming took off 6 bases at V and 3 bases at J, with 14 bases between the two ends. Germline V gene data show CDR1 as SGHAT and CDR2 as FQDESV (reference sequence). The CDR3 here is CASRPGGWDTEAFF. The CDR3, as DNA: TGTGCCAGCAGGCCCGGGGGCTGGGACACTGAAGCTTTCTTT. The entire variable domain, with the rest obtained from reference TRBV11-1 and TRBJ1-1, is as follows: EAEVAQSPRYKITEKSQAVAFWCDPISGHATLYWYRQILGQGPELLVQFQDESVVDDSQLPKDRFSAERLKGVDSTLKIQPAELGDSAMYLCASRPGGWDTEAFFGQGTRLTVV.

The chain links TRBV28 to TRBJ2-2; 7 bases align to TRBD2. This CDR3 has 18 residues. V trimming: 2 bases; J trimming: 3 bases; junction bases outside the gene matches: 12. From germline, CDR1 is MDHEN and CDR2 SYDVKM. DNA of the CDR3: TGTGCCAGCAGTTTACGCCTTTCTAGCGGAGGAGACACCGGGGAGCTGTTTTTT. Translated, it gives CASSLRLSSGGDTGELFF.